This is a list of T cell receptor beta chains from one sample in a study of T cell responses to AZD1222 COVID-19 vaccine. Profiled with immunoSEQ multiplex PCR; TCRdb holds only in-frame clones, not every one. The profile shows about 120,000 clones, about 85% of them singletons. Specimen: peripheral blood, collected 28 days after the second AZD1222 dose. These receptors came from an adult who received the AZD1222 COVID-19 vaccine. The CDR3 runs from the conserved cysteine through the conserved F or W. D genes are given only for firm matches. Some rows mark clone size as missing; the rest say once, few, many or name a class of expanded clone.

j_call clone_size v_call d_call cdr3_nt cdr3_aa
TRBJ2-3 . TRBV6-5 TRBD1 TGTGCCGGAGGGACAGGGGAAGCAGATACGCAGTATTTT CAGGTGEADTQYF
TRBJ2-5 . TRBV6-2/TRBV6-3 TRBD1 TGTGCCAGCAGTGCACAGGGGGCGTCAGGAAAGACCCAGTACTTC CASSAQGASGKTQYF
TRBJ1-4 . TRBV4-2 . TGTGCCAGCAGCCAAGATCATCTTGCAACTAATGAAAAACTGTTTTTT CASSQDHLATNEKLFF
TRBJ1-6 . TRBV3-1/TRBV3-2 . TGTGCCATCTCGGCTCGTTCACCCCTCCACTTT CAISARSPLHF
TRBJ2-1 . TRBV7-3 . TGTGCCAGCAGCCCAGGGACCTACAATGAGCAGTTCTTC CASSPGTYNEQFF
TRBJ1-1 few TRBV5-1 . TGCGCCAGCAGCCCCACACAGGGCACCATGAACACTGAAGCTTTCTTT CASSPTQGTMNTEAFF
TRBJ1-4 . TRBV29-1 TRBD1 TGCAGCGTCGGACAGGCAACTAATGAAAAACTGTTTTTT CSVGQATNEKLFF
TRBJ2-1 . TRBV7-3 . TGTGCCAGCAGCTTGGAGGGGGGGAGCTCCTACAATGAGCAGTTCTTC CASSLEGGSSYNEQFF
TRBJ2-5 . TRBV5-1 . TGCGCCAGCAGCGTATTAGGTCGGGGGAGAGAGACCCAGTACTTC CASSVLGRGRETQYF
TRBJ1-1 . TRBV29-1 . TGCAGCGTTGTCCCACAGGTGAACACTGAAGCTTTCTTT CSVVPQVNTEAFF
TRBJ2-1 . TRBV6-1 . TGTGCCAGCAGTGCAGAAGGACTCTCCTACAATGAGCAGTTCTTC CASSAEGLSYNEQFF
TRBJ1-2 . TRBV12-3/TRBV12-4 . TGTGCCAGCAGTTTAGCGCCACTGGGGAGGGACACCTTC CASSLAPLGRDTF
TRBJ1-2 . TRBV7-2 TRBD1 TGTGCCAGCAGCTTAGCGCCCAGACAGGGGGTCTATGGCTACACCTTC CASSLAPRQGVYGYTF
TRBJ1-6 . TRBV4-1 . TGCGCCAGCAGCCTGGGGGAGGTGGATTCACCCCTCCACTTT CASSLGEVDSPLHF
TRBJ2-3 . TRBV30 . TGTGCCTGGAATATCTGGGGAGGGGGGACAGATACGCAGTATTTT CAWNIWGGGTDTQYF
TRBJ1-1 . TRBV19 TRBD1 TGTGCCAGTAGTATCTTGGGACAGGGTACTGAAGCTTTCTTT CASSILGQGTEAFF
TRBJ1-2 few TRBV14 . TGTGCCAGCCAGCCAATCACGTTTAAGTTTTGGGTAGGCGGCTACACCTTC CASQPITFKFWVGGYTF
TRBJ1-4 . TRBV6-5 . TGTGCCAGCAGATCCGTCGAGGAAAAACTGTTTTTT CASRSVEEKLFF
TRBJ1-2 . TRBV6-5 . TGTGCCAGCAGTCAACCGGGACAAGTCTACACCTTC CASSQPGQVYTF
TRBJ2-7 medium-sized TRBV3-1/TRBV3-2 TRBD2 TGTGCCAGCAGCCCGGGACTAGCGGGGACCGAGCAGTACTTC CASSPGLAGTEQYF
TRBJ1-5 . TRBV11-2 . TGTGCCAGCAGCCGCCATCGGGGCAGCAATCAGCCCCAGCATTTT CASSRHRGSNQPQHF
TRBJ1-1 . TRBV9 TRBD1 TGTGCCAGCAGCGAAAAGGGGGCCGCGAACACTGAAGCTTTCTTT CASSEKGAANTEAFF
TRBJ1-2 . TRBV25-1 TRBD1 TGTGCCAGCAGTGCGGGACAGGGGGCGGGAGGCTACACCTTC CASSAGQGAGGYTF
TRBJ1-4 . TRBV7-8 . TGTGCCAGCACCCGAGGCTACAGCGATGAAAAACTGTTTTTT CASTRGYSDEKLFF
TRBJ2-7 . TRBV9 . TGTGCCAGCAGCGTAGTCGACAGTTCCTACGAGCAGTACTTC CASSVVDSSYEQYF
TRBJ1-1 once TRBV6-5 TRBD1 TGTGCCAGCAGGTCACACCAGGGGGCCTCTGAAGCTTTCTTT CASRSHQGASEAFF
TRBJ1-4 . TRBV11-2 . TGTGCCAGCAGCTTAGTGGCTGGGTCCGCAACTAATGAAAAACTGTTTTTT CASSLVAGSATNEKLFF
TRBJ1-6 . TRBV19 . TGTGCCACCGCTGGGGCGGGTTTTTATAATTCACCCCTCCACTTT CATAGAGFYNSPLHF
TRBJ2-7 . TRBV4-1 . TGCGCCAGCAGCCAAGAGCCTAACTTACACGAGCAGTACTTC CASSQEPNLHEQYF
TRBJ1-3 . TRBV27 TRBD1 TGTGCCAGCAGCTCACAGGGGTTCGTTGCTGGAAACACCATATATTTT CASSSQGFVAGNTIYF
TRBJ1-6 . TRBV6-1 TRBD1 TGTGCCAGCAGTCTACGAGACAGGGCTTTTTCACCCCTCCACTTT CASSLRDRAFSPLHF
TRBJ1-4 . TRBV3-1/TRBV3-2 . TGTGCCAGCAGCCAAGTCGAGAGGGGGAGTGAAAAACTGTTTTTT CASSQVERGSEKLFF
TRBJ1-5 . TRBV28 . TGTGCCAGCAGTTTCAGGGCCAATCAGCCCCAGCATTTT CASSFRANQPQHF
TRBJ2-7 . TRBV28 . TGTGCCAGCAGTCTACTCCACGGGGAGCAGTACTTC CASSLLHGEQYF
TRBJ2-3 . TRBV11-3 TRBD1 TGTGCCAGCAGCACTCGGGACAGGGGCGTAGATACGCAGTATTTT CASSTRDRGVDTQYF
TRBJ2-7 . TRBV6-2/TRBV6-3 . TGTGCCAGCAGTTACTATCGGACATTCAACGAGCAGTACTTC CASSYYRTFNEQYF
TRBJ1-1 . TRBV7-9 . TGTGCCAGCAGCTTAGAGGGGAACACTGAAGCTTTCTTT CASSLEGNTEAFF
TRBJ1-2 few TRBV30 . TGTGCCTGGAGCCCCCTCAGGGGCTATGGCTACACCTTC CAWSPLRGYGYTF
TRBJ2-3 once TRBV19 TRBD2 TGTGCCGGTTCTAGCGGGGGCACAGATACGCAGTATTTT CAGSSGGTDTQYF
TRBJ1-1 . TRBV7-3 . TGTGCCAGCAGCTTGTCTTGGGACACTGAAGCTTTCTTT CASSLSWDTEAFF